This T cell receptor (beta chain) appears in the sequencing data of a study of a mutant IDH1 vaccine in newly diagnosed glioma. Produced via immunoSEQ multiplex PCR; TCRdb's table is partial and in-frame only. The sample consists of some 42,000 clones, 65% to 80% of them appearing once. In germline, CDR1 is SGDLS, CDR2 YYNGEE. The CDR3 is 15 residues long. Trimming shortened V by 3 bases and J by 4 bases, and 14 bases separated the two germline ends. Comment on this clone: Its antigen remains unknown.

The time point: week 23, last vaccination. It was 300 ug of mutant IDH1 20-mer peptide that made up each vaccine dose, given with topical imiquimod. Sequenced material: PBMCs, taken from a glioma patient whose treatment included an IDH1 peptide vaccine. This chain connects TRBV9 to TRBJ2-1, with D perhaps TRBD2 (6 bases). The receptor's source is a man aged 45-60 years with glioma. The CDR3 bases are TGTGCCAGCAGCGCTGAACGGGACTTATACAATGAGCAGTTCTTC. Amino acids: CASSAERDLYNEQFF.